This passage covers 31 T cell receptor beta chains from one sample sequenced in a study of blood T cell repertoires in COVID-19. The assay was immunoSEQ multiplex PCR, and TCRdb's table has in-frame clones only and misses some. The sample yields roughly 230,000 clones, under 90% seen once. Sequenced sample: PBMCs or T cells enriched from blood (not recorded which). Every receptor here comes from a woman in her twenties or thirties with acute COVID-19.

The J gene is TRBJ1-4, the V gene TRBV7-9; 7 nucleotides align to TRBD1. The V gene's germline CDR1 is SEHNR and CDR2 FQNEAQ (reference sequence). The CDR3 is 19 residues long. The trim removed 1 base at V and 11 bases at J, leaving 22 bases unmatched. DNA for the CDR3: TGTGCCAGCAGCTTAGAGGGCACAGGGGTGATAGAAAAGTTCGTCAAACTGTTTTTT. It codes for CASSLEGTGVIEKFVKLFF.

The rearrangement links TRBV5-3 to TRBJ1-2, with 8 bases lining up with TRBD1. TRBV5-3 is treated as an ORF (open reading frame) with a function not yet certain. The CDR3 has 11 amino acids. V lost 8 bases, J lost 7 bases, and 4 bases stayed unmatched. In DNA form, the CDR3 reads TGTGCCAGCCCGACAGGGGTTGGCTACACCTTC. Amino acid sequence: CASPTGVGYTF.

The gene calls are TRBV4-2 and TRBJ1-6; 12 positions match TRBD1. V was clipped by 1 base and J by 7 bases; unmatched bases: 5. This CDR3 spans 17 amino acids. Germline V gene sequence: CDR1 LGHNA, CDR2 YNFKEQ. The CDR3 loop reads CASSQVSGTGGNSPLHF. The CDR3 bases are TGTGCCAGCAGCCAAGTCTCCGGGACAGGGGGCAATTCACCCCTCCACTTT.

This clone showed up just once. The chain combines TRBV7-2 with TRBJ2-7; a weak D match, TRBD1 (6 bases). Looked up from germline, CDR1 is SGHTA and CDR2 is FQGNSA. The germline V and J ends were trimmed by 4 bases and 5 bases, with 12 bases remaining between them. The length of the CDR3 is 13 residues. CDR3 in DNA: TGTGCCAGCAGCTACAACAGGGATAACGAGCAGTACTTC. Residues: CASSYNRDNEQYF.

This chain joins TRBV30 and TRBJ1-2, with a tentative D call TRBD1 (6 bases). With 0 bases removed from V and 6 bases from J, the gap between germline ends came to 20 bases. Germline lookup yields CDR1 GTSNPN and CDR2 SVGIG (reference sequence). The CDR3 is made up of 16 amino acids. The CDR3 DNA follows: TGTGCCTGGAGTGTACCCGGGGCGGCTAAGGGGGATGGCTACACCTTC. Encoded protein: CAWSVPGAAKGDGYTF.

This clone is a singleton in its sample. The chain has TRBV5-1 and TRBJ2-7, with a possible D match to TRBD1 (5 bases). In germline, CDR1 is SGHRS, CDR2 YFSETQ. V was shortened by 2 bases and J by 1 base, with 10 bases between the two germline ends. This CDR3 comprises 14 residues. CDR3 region: CASSFQGRSYEQYF. CDR3 nucleotides: TGCGCCAGCAGCTTTCAGGGTAGGTCCTACGAGCAGTACTTC.

CDR3 sequence (DNA): TGTGCCAGCAGCCTTGGTCGCCTACCGGTTGGTGGCTACACCTTC. This encodes CASSLGRLPVGGYTF. The chain has TRBV14 and TRBJ1-2; D not certain. The CDR3 loop spans 15 amino acids. Per the germline V gene, CDR1 is SGHDN and CDR2 is FVKESK. The germline V and J ends were trimmed by 4 bases and 7 bases, with 19 bases remaining between them.

Worth noting for this clone: This sample includes further DNA sequences coding for the same CDR3. V gene TRBV6-2 or TRBV6-3 combines with J gene TRBJ1-1; TRBD1 might be the D (5 bases). V lost 2 bases to trimming and J lost 5 bases, with 9 bases between them. Germline values: CDR1 MNHEY, CDR2 SVGEGT. The CDR3 sequence is 13 residues long. The CDR3 here is CASSYRGRTEAFF. The DNA of the CDR3 is TGTGCCAGCAGTTACAGGGGAAGGACTGAAGCTTTCTTT.

V and J are TRBV12-3 or TRBV12-4 and TRBJ2-7; D gene uncertain. The CDR3 loop spans 11 amino acids. Trimming took off 6 bases at V and 4 bases at J, with 7 bases between the two ends. Here the CDR3 reads CASSLPYEQYF. CDR3 in DNA: TGTGCCAGCAGCCTTCCTTACGAGCAGTACTTC.

The chain is built from TRBV6-7 and TRBJ2-7, with a weak D call TRBD1 (6 bases). TRBV6-7 is an open reading frame whose function is uncertain. The CDR3 consists of 16 residues. V lost 11 bases to trimming and J lost 1 base, with 24 bases between them. The CDR3 sequence is CAPIDPDSYISYEQYF. DNA for the CDR3: TGTGCCCCAATTGACCCGGACAGCTACATATCCTACGAGCAGTACTTC.

The chain couples TRBV18 to TRBJ1-1; 9 bases line up with TRBD1. The J segment lost 6 bases and the V segment lost 0 bases, leaving 5 bases of the junction unmatched. Germline CDR1 KGHSH, CDR2 LQKENI. The CDR3 is 15 residues long. DNA of the CDR3: TGTGCCAGCTCACCACCCCGGGACAGGGTTCCTGAAGCTTTCTTT. Residues: CASSPPRDRVPEAFF.

This rearrangement joins TRBV15 to TRBJ1-5; D unresolved. The CDR3 extends over 16 amino acids. Germline assignment: CDR1 LNHNV and CDR2 YYDKDF (reference sequence). The V and J ends lost 0 bases and 3 bases respectively, with 12 bases between them. The CDR3, as DNA: TGTGCCACCAGCAGAGAAGGAGACTCCTTCAATCAGCCCCAGCATTTT. It translates to CATSREGDSFNQPQHF.

This chain uses TRBV9 with TRBJ1-1; 10 bases fit TRBD1. Trimming cost V 3 bases and J 1 base; bases outside gene matches: 6. CDR1 is SGDLS and CDR2 is YYNGEE in the germline V gene. This CDR3 is 16 amino acids long. CDR3 sequence reads: CASSENRDRGNTEAFF. The CDR3 DNA follows: TGTGCCAGCAGCGAGAACCGGGACAGGGGGAACACTGAAGCTTTCTTT. The full variable domain, in which reference TRBV9 and TRBJ1-1 provide the parts outside the CDR3, is DSGVTQTPKHLITATGQRVTLRCSPRSGDLSVYWYQQSLDQGLQFLIQYYNGEERAKGNILERFSAQQFPDLHSELNLSSLELGDSALYFCASSENRDRGNTEAFFGQGTRLTVV.

CDR3 coding DNA: TGTGCCAGCAGAACAGATCCTGGATCACCCCTCCACTTT. Translating gives CASRTDPGSPLHF. The rearrangement uses TRBV2 and TRBJ1-6, with D uncertain. Germline V gene sequence: CDR1 SNHLY, CDR2 FYNNEI. V was shortened by 6 bases and J by 10 bases, with 13 bases between the two germline ends. The CDR3 consists of 13 residues.

The V gene is TRBV20-1, the J gene TRBJ2-6; D remains ambiguous. Germline lookup yields CDR1 DFQATT and CDR2 SNEGSKA (reference sequence). V lost 3 bases, J lost 0 bases, and 9 bases lay in between. The CDR3 runs 15 residues. This CDR3 is CSASAFSSGANVLTF. The CDR3 DNA reads as TGCAGTGCTAGTGCGTTCTCCTCTGGGGCCAACGTCCTGACTTTC.

This clone was detected once. The CDR3 loop reads CASRQDRGNTEAFF. The CDR3 nucleotides read TGCGCCAGCAGGCAGGACAGGGGGAACACTGAAGCTTTCTTT. V gene TRBV5-1 combines with J gene TRBJ1-1; 9 nucleotides align to TRBD1. The CDR3 is 14 residues long. V lost 5 bases to trimming and J lost 1 base; unmatched junction nucleotides: 3. The germline V gene has CDR1 SGHRS and CDR2 YFSETQ. The entire variable domain, with the rest obtained from reference TRBV5-1 and TRBJ1-1, is as follows: KAGVTQTPRYLIKTRGQQVTLSCSPISGHRSVSWYQQTPGQGLQFLFEYFSETQRNKGNFPGRFSGRQFSNSRSEMNVSTLELGDSALYLCASRQDRGNTEAFFGQGTRLTVV.

The rearrangement uses TRBV7-2 and TRBJ2-1; D remains unclear. Germline V gene lookup returns CDR1 SGHTA and CDR2 FQGNSA. This CDR3 spans 15 amino acids. Trimming took off 5 bases at V and 4 bases at J, with 15 bases between the two ends. The CDR3, as DNA: TGTGCCAGCAGCACCCCGGGTCGTTCTTACAATGAGCAGTTCTTC. Protein product: CASSTPGRSYNEQFF. Full variable domain (outside the CDR3, taken from reference TRBV7-2 and TRBJ2-1): GAGVSQSPSNKVTEKGKDVELRCDPISGHTALYWYRQSLGQGLEFLIYFQGNSAPDKSGLPSDRFSAERTGGSVSTLTIQRTQQEDSAVYLCASSTPGRSYNEQFFGPGTRLTVL.

This chain connects TRBV5-1 to TRBJ2-7, with TRBD2 matching over 7 bases. Germline lookup yields CDR1 SGHRS and CDR2 YFSETQ. The CDR3 totals 12 residues. The trim removed 4 bases at V and 5 bases at J, leaving 3 bases unmatched. The chain's CDR3 is CASSRGLDEQYF. The CDR3 region has the DNA TGCGCCAGCAGCCGAGGACTAGACGAGCAGTACTTC. Combining the CDR3 with reference TRBV5-1 and TRBJ2-7 gives the whole variable domain KAGVTQTPRYLIKTRGQQVTLSCSPISGHRSVSWYQQTPGQGLQFLFEYFSETQRNKGNFPGRFSGRQFSNSRSEMNVSTLELGDSALYLCASSRGLDEQYFGPGTRLTVT.

The J gene is TRBJ2-7, the V gene TRBV19, with 9 bases lining up with TRBD1. V was pared by 9 bases and J by 5 bases, with 14 bases of the junction left unmatched. The CDR3 loop spans 15 amino acids. Germline values: CDR1 LNHDA, CDR2 SQIVND (reference sequence). The CDR3 sequence: CASRMLTGTGNEQYF. As DNA, the CDR3 is TGTGCCAGCCGAATGTTAACCGGGACAGGGAACGAGCAGTACTTC.

The genes are TRBV2 and TRBJ2-7; D is perhaps TRBD1 (6 bases). The CDR3 is 15 residues long. Germline assignment: CDR1 SNHLY and CDR2 FYNNEI. The V end was cut by 3 bases, the J end by 6 bases, with 18 bases between. This CDR3 is CASSEDTGIWGEQYF. CDR3 nucleotides: TGTGCCAGCAGTGAGGACACAGGGATTTGGGGCGAGCAGTACTTC.

J is TRBJ2-3 and V is TRBV30; unclear D gene. Germline lookup yields CDR1 GTSNPN and CDR2 SVGIG (reference sequence). Trimming took off 4 bases at V and 2 bases at J, with 10 bases between the two ends. The CDR3 sequence is 13 residues long. The CDR3 DNA reads as TGTGCCTGGACCTTAGACTTCACAGATACGCAGTATTTT. It codes for CAWTLDFTDTQYF.

This clone was recorded only once. V gene TRBV9 combines with J gene TRBJ2-1, with a weak D call TRBD1 (5 bases). The V gene lost 4 bases and the J gene lost 6 bases, with 11 bases spanning the gap. The CDR3 totals 13 residues. CDR1 SGDLS and CDR2 YYNGEE come from the germline V gene. For the CDR3, the DNA is TGTGCCAGCAGCCCCGCGACAGTCAATGAGCAGTTCTTC. Protein sequence: CASSPATVNEQFF.

The rearrangement uses TRBV7-2 and TRBJ2-1; 7 positions match TRBD1. CDR1 SGHTA and CDR2 FQGNSA come from the germline V gene. V lost 4 bases to trimming and J lost 9 bases; unmatched junction nucleotides: 12. This CDR3 comprises 15 residues. This chain's CDR3 is CASSSSQGLRGEQFF. DNA of the CDR3: TGTGCCAGCAGCTCATCACAGGGGTTGAGGGGTGAGCAGTTCTTC.

This chain links TRBV19 with TRBJ1-4, with TRBD1 matching over 7 bases. The CDR3 extends over 16 amino acids. Germline V gene lookup returns CDR1 LNHDA and CDR2 SQIVND (reference sequence). J was trimmed by 7 bases and V by 3 bases; bases with no gene match: 11. The CDR3 DNA is TGTGCCAGTAGTATGGTGCGGAAGGGGGCAAGTGAAAAACTGTTTTTT. Protein: CASSMVRKGASEKLFF.

V and J are TRBV28 and TRBJ1-6; the D is unclear. From germline, CDR1 is MDHEN and CDR2 SYDVKM. Between the trimmed V and J ends, which lost 3 bases and 7 bases, there was a span of 7 bases. This CDR3 comprises 13 residues. The CDR3 spells CASSLEDNSPLHF. DNA of the CDR3: TGTGCCAGCAGTTTGGAGGACAATTCACCCCTCCACTTT. Complete variable domain (other parts from reference TRBV28 and TRBJ1-6): DVKVTQSSRYLVKRTGEKVFLECVQDMDHENMFWYRQDPGLGLRLIYFSYDVKMKEKGDIPEGYSVSREKKERFSLILESASTNQTSMYLCASSLEDNSPLHFGNGTRLTVT.

The chain carries TRBV7-9 and TRBJ2-7; 7 nucleotides line up with TRBD2. CDR1 is SEHNR, CDR2 FQNEAQ, per germline (reference sequence). Trimming cost V 1 base and J 7 bases; bases outside gene matches: 7. The CDR3 extends over 14 amino acids. CDR3 coding DNA: TGTGCCAGCAGCTTAGGGGGGGGATCGGGTGAGCAGTACTTC. Translated: CASSLGGGSGEQYF. The entire variable domain, with the rest obtained from reference TRBV7-9 and TRBJ2-7, is as follows: DTGVSQNPRHKITKRGQNVTFRCDPISEHNRLYWYRQTLGQGPEFLTYFQNEAQLEKSRLLSDRFSAERPKGSFSTLEIQRTEQGDSAMYLCASSLGGGSGEQYFGPGTRLTVT.

This clone was counted once. The chain employs TRBV5-4 and TRBJ1-3, with 11 bases aligning to TRBD1. Losses at the gene ends were 3 bases for V and 0 bases for J; bases not matched to a gene: 14. CDR3 length: 20 amino acids. Germline CDR1 is SGHNT and CDR2 is YYREEE (reference sequence). The CDR3 DNA reads TGTGCCAGCAGCTCTATCCCTGGGACAGGGGGTGGACGCTCTGGAAACACCATATATTTT. Protein: CASSSIPGTGGGRSGNTIYF.

The chain employs TRBV30 and TRBJ1-6; TRBD1 matches 7 bases. Germline loops: CDR1 GTSNPN, CDR2 SVGIG (reference sequence). The length of the CDR3 is 14 residues. The V segment lost 2 bases and the J segment 8 bases; nucleotides outside the gene matches: 6. The CDR3, as DNA: TGTGCCTGGAGTCCCGGGACAGAGGATTCACCCCTCCACTTT. As protein: CAWSPGTEDSPLHF.

The chain employs TRBV7-3 and TRBJ1-2; TRBD1 matches at 7 bases. CDR1 and CDR2 (germline): SGHTA, FQGTGA. J gave up 2 bases and V 3 bases, and 3 bases lay outside the gene matches. The CDR3 loop spans 14 amino acids. The CDR3 reads CASSFGGQNYGYTF. For the CDR3, the DNA is TGTGCCAGCAGCTTTGGGGGACAGAACTATGGCTACACCTTC.

The chain combines TRBV28 with TRBJ2-7, with TRBD1 matching over 11 bases. Germline V lookup: CDR1 MDHEN, CDR2 SYDVKM. This CDR3 contains 15 residues. V was clipped by 3 bases and J by 5 bases; unmatched bases: 6. CDR3 DNA sequence: TGTGCCAGCAGTTTCCCGGGACAGGGGGTGCACGAGCAGTACTTC. Its protein product is CASSFPGQGVHEQYF.

This rearrangement joins TRBV27 to TRBJ1-6; D gene unclear. CDR1 is MNHEY and CDR2 is SMNVEV in the germline V gene (reference sequence). Trimming left V 2 bases short and J 10 bases short, with 9 bases between. CDR3 length: 13 residues. CDR3 region: CASSLGGGSPLHF. DNA of the CDR3: TGTGCCAGCAGTTTAGGTGGCGGGTCACCCCTCCACTTT.